The text below deals with one T cell receptor beta chain. This CDR3 region has 14 residues. Germline V gives CDR1 MNHEY, CDR2 SVGEGT. V trimming: 7 bases; J trimming: 4 bases; junction bases outside the gene matches: 6. The record originates from a study of T-cell memory formation after mild COVID-19. The overall study: Clusters were largely donor specific.

5'RACE primed at constant segments yielded TCR alpha and TCR beta cDNA libraries bearing sample barcodes and UMIs. TCRdb re-derived calls from the 5' RACE reads in MiXCR, one entry per CDR3 protein. In the table there are around 340,000 distinct CDR3 sequences, around a fifth of which are singletons. Sequenced material: PBMCs or a T cell subset sorted from them (not recorded which). The V call is TRBV6-2 or TRBV6-3, the J call TRBJ2-3; 9 positions agree with TRBD2. The receptor was derived from an adult woman who had mild COVID-19 (a few samples of this study predate the infection). Cell type and time point are not known. CDR3 nucleotide sequence: TGTGCCAGCAACGTAGCGGGAGCGGCAGATACGCAGTATTTT. As protein: CASNVAGAADTQYF.